The 23 T cell receptor beta chains reported below all come from one sample, sequenced in a study of cytomegalovirus exposure and HLA in healthy donors. The table came from immunoSEQ multiplex PCR; TCRdb's copy has only in-frame clones and leaves some out. The data show about 240,000 clones, 70% to 90% seen once. Sequencing input: PBMCs. The receptors were gathered from a woman in her twenties or thirties in good health and CMV-seropositive.

The chain recombines TRBV14 with TRBJ2-7; D gene uncertain. The germline V gene encodes CDR1 SGHDN and CDR2 FVKESK. Trimming removed 0 bases from V and 3 bases from J, with 6 bases in between. This CDR3 has 13 amino acids. CDR3 bases: TGTGCCAGCAGCCAAGAATACGGCTACGAGCAGTACTTC. Its protein product is CASSQEYGYEQYF.

The chain has TRBV25-1 and TRBJ2-2; the D gene is possibly TRBD2 (5 bases). The CDR3 spans 14 residues. Trimming took off 4 bases at V and 5 bases at J, with 11 bases between the two ends. The germline gives CDR1 MGHDK, CDR2 SYGVNS. The CDR3 bases are TGTGCCAGCAGTGTCTCCGACTATACCGGGGAGCTGTTTTTT. As protein: CASSVSDYTGELFF.

The V call is TRBV5-4, the J call TRBJ2-7; 7 bases align to TRBD1. CDR3 length: 14 residues. V lost 4 bases and J lost 4; bases outside the gene matches: 8. CDR1 SGHNT and CDR2 YYREEE come from the germline V gene (reference sequence). The CDR3 nucleotides read TGTGCCAGCAGCCAATCGACGGGACAGTACGAGCAGTACTTC. Translation: CASSQSTGQYEQYF.

This clone was seen a handful of times. This chain joins TRBV19 and TRBJ2-7; D might be TRBD2 (6 bases). CDR3 length: 14 residues. The V end lost 4 bases, the J end lost 0 bases, and 10 bases lay between the germline ends. Per germline, CDR1 LNHDA and CDR2 SQIVND (reference sequence). The CDR3 region is CASSRRGVSYEQYF. CDR3 nucleotide sequence: TGTGCCAGTAGTAGGCGGGGCGTCTCCTACGAGCAGTACTTC.

The CDR3 region is CAWSLLAGASGANVLTF. CDR3 in DNA: TGTGCCTGGAGTCTTCTAGCGGGGGCCTCTGGGGCCAACGTCCTGACTTTC. The rearrangement links TRBV30 to TRBJ2-6; 10 positions agree with TRBD2. Germline lookup yields CDR1 GTSNPN and CDR2 SVGIG (reference sequence). V was pared by 2 bases and J by 0 bases, with 4 bases of the junction left unmatched. The CDR3 is 17 amino acids.

This clone has just one count. The chain has TRBV18 and TRBJ2-3; 8 bases are shared with TRBD2. With V trimmed by 6 bases and J by 2 bases, 7 bases remained unmatched. Germline V gene data show CDR1 as KGHSH and CDR2 as LQKENI. The CDR3 length is 15 residues. For the CDR3, the DNA is TGTGCCAGCTCCCTTTCGGGGGGGACCACAGATACGCAGTATTTT. This gives the protein CASSLSGGTTDTQYF.

The J gene is TRBJ2-4, the V gene TRBV4-1, with 7 bases identical to TRBD2. CDR3 length equals 15 residues. The ends lost 6 bases at V and 9 bases at J; junction bases unmatched: 14. The germline gives CDR1 MGHRA, CDR2 YSYEKL. CDR3 nucleotides: TGCGCCAGCAGTGGCGGGAGCGGGATGTTTGGCATTCAGTACTTC. Protein sequence: CASSGGSGMFGIQYF.

V is TRBV30 and J is TRBJ2-2; possible D gene TRBD2, 5 bases. CDR1 is GTSNPN and CDR2 is SVGIG in the germline V gene (reference sequence). V lost 0 bases and J lost 7, with 9 bases in between. CDR3 length: 13 amino acids. CDR3 sequence: CAWSVGLNGELFF. The CDR3 DNA reads TGTGCCTGGAGTGTCGGACTGAACGGGGAGCTGTTTTTT. The full variable domain, in which reference TRBV30 and TRBJ2-2 provide the parts outside the CDR3, is SQTIHQWPATLVQPVGSPLSLECTVEGTSNPNLYWYRQAAGRGLQLLFYSVGIGQISSEVPQNLSASRPQDRQFILSSKKLLLSDSGFYLCAWSVGLNGELFFGEGSRLTVL.

This clone was observed a single time. This chain connects TRBV6-4 to TRBJ2-1; 10 bases line up with TRBD2. The CDR3 length is 14 residues. CDR1 MRHNA and CDR2 SNTAGT come from the germline V gene. Trimming at V came to 6 bases and at J to 9 bases, leaving 8 bases not matched to a gene. Here the CDR3 DNA reads TGTGCCAGCAGCAACGGGACTAGCGTTTCTGAGCAGTTCTTC. Encoded protein: CASSNGTSVSEQFF.

The chain recombines TRBV10-3 with TRBJ1-1, with D possibly TRBD1 on 6 matching bases. The V end was cut by 6 bases, the J end by 2 bases, with 13 bases between. CDR3 length equals 14 residues. Germline lookup yields CDR1 ENHRY and CDR2 SYGVKD. In DNA, the CDR3 is TGTGCCATCAGGCAGGGGCGGAGCAACACTGAAGCTTTCTTT. This translates into CAIRQGRSNTEAFF.

The CDR3: CASSLGMTGNQPQHF. In nucleotides, the CDR3 is TGTGCCAGCAGCTTGGGTATGACAGGCAATCAGCCCCAGCATTTT. The chain uses TRBV5-6 and TRBJ1-5, with D perhaps matching TRBD1 (5 bases). Germline CDR1 is SGHDT and CDR2 is YYEEEE. The CDR3 is 15 amino acids. Trimming pared 0 bases from V and 2 bases from J, leaving 9 bases between.

The genes are TRBV7-9 and TRBJ2-2; a possible D gene is TRBD2 (5 bases). V lost 2 bases to trimming and J lost 1 base, with 8 bases between them. Germline CDR1 and CDR2: SEHNR and FQNEAQ (reference sequence). This CDR3 is built from 15 residues. CDR3 region: CASSLMAGNTGELFF. DNA of the CDR3: TGTGCCAGCAGCTTAATGGCGGGGAACACCGGGGAGCTGTTTTTT.

The gene calls are TRBV27 and TRBJ2-3, with 8 nucleotides matching TRBD1. The germline V gene encodes CDR1 MNHEY and CDR2 SMNVEV (reference sequence). V lost 6 bases to trimming and J lost 2 bases; unmatched junction nucleotides: 1. The CDR3 extends over 13 amino acids. The DNA of the CDR3 is TGTGCCAGCAGGGGACAGGACACAGATACGCAGTATTTT. It yields the protein CASRGQDTDTQYF.

V and J are TRBV9 and TRBJ1-1; D perhaps matches TRBD1 (5 bases). Germline lookup yields CDR1 SGDLS and CDR2 YYNGEE. The CDR3 has 16 amino acids. Trimming removed 0 bases at V and 0 bases at J, with 12 bases between. The CDR3 sequence: CASSVVGGLLNTEAFF. The CDR3 region has the DNA TGTGCCAGCAGCGTAGTGGGGGGGTTATTGAACACTGAAGCTTTCTTT. Combining the CDR3 with reference TRBV9 and TRBJ1-1 gives the whole variable domain DSGVTQTPKHLITATGQRVTLRCSPRSGDLSVYWYQQSLDQGLQFLIQYYNGEERAKGNILERFSAQQFPDLHSELNLSSLELGDSALYFCASSVVGGLLNTEAFFGQGTRLTVV.

The chain has TRBV5-6 and TRBJ2-7; possibly TRBD2 for D (5 bases). V lost 1 base to trimming and J lost 5 bases, with 13 bases between them. Germline V CDR1 and CDR2: SGHDT, YYEEEE. The CDR3 covers 14 residues. CDR3 residues: CASSLLGSVDEQYF. The CDR3 DNA follows: TGTGCCAGCAGCTTGTTGGGGAGCGTGGACGAGCAGTACTTC.

The J gene is TRBJ1-1, the V gene TRBV5-1, with TRBD1 matching over 9 bases. CDR3 length: 15 residues. Germline V lookup: CDR1 SGHRS, CDR2 YFSETQ. The trim removed 3 bases at V and 4 bases at J, leaving 7 bases unmatched. This CDR3 is CASSSRQGEGTEAFF. In DNA, the CDR3 is TGCGCCAGCAGCTCGAGACAGGGGGAGGGCACTGAAGCTTTCTTT.

This chain joins TRBV4-1 and TRBJ2-7, with D possibly matching TRBD2 (6 bases). CDR1 is MGHRA, CDR2 YSYEKL, per germline. Trimming shortened V by 0 bases and J by 6 bases, and 15 bases separated the two germline ends. This CDR3 region has 15 residues. CDR3: CASSQEVAGPFEQYF. The CDR3 DNA is TGCGCCAGCAGCCAAGAAGTGGCGGGGCCCTTCGAGCAGTACTTC.

V and J are TRBV9 and TRBJ2-1; TRBD2 matches at 15 bases. Trimming at V came to 0 bases and at J to 8 bases, leaving 6 bases not matched to a gene. The CDR3 extends over 17 amino acids. CDR1 and CDR2 from the germline V gene are SGDLS and YYNGEE. CDR3: CASSVEGLAGGLDEQFF. The CDR3 bases are TGTGCCAGCAGCGTAGAGGGACTAGCGGGAGGTTTGGATGAGCAGTTCTTC.

The CDR3 protein is CASSLTGLSNQPQHF. CDR3 nucleotides: TGCGCCAGCAGCTTGACAGGCCTTAGCAATCAGCCCCAGCATTTT. This chain connects TRBV5-1 to TRBJ1-5; D might be TRBD1 (5 bases). The V and J ends lost 1 base and 0 bases respectively, with 8 bases between them. This CDR3 has 15 residues. The germline gives CDR1 SGHRS, CDR2 YFSETQ.

This CDR3 reads CASSLAPDWSTDTQYF. Written as DNA, the CDR3 is TGCGCCAGCAGCTTGGCCCCGGACTGGAGCACAGATACGCAGTATTTT. The chain combines TRBV5-1 with TRBJ2-3; D may be TRBD2 (5 bases). The V gene's germline CDR1 is SGHRS and CDR2 YFSETQ. V shed 0 bases and J shed 0 bases, with 11 bases lying between them. The CDR3 is made up of 16 amino acids.

V and J are TRBV11-2 and TRBJ2-1; 7 bases fit TRBD1. This CDR3 region has 16 residues. Trimming cost V 5 bases and J 9 bases; bases outside gene matches: 16. The germline V gene encodes CDR1 SGHAT and CDR2 FQNNGV. The CDR3 protein is CASSPNGRGRQFEQFF. The DNA for the CDR3 is TGTGCCAGCAGCCCGAACGGAAGGGGGCGTCAATTTGAGCAGTTCTTC.

This clone was found once. The J gene is TRBJ2-1, the V gene TRBV5-1, with TRBD2 identical over 8 bases. Germline V gives CDR1 SGHRS, CDR2 YFSETQ. The trim removed 4 bases at V and 4 bases at J, leaving 7 bases unmatched. CDR3 length equals 15 residues. The CDR3 here is CASSIVAGTYNEQFF. The CDR3 DNA follows: TGCGCCAGCAGCATCGTAGCGGGGACGTACAATGAGCAGTTCTTC. The full variable domain, rest sourced from reference TRBV5-1 and TRBJ2-1, is KAGVTQTPRYLIKTRGQQVTLSCSPISGHRSVSWYQQTPGQGLQFLFEYFSETQRNKGNFPGRFSGRQFSNSRSEMNVSTLELGDSALYLCASSIVAGTYNEQFFGPGTRLTVL.

The V gene is TRBV19, the J gene TRBJ1-5; D is undetermined. Trimming cost V 7 bases and J 7 bases, with 11 bases left between them. Germline V lookup: CDR1 LNHDA, CDR2 SQIVND (reference sequence). CDR3 length equals 12 residues. The CDR3 reads CASKEDYQPQHF. For the CDR3, the DNA is TGTGCCAGTAAGGAAGACTACCAGCCCCAGCATTTT.